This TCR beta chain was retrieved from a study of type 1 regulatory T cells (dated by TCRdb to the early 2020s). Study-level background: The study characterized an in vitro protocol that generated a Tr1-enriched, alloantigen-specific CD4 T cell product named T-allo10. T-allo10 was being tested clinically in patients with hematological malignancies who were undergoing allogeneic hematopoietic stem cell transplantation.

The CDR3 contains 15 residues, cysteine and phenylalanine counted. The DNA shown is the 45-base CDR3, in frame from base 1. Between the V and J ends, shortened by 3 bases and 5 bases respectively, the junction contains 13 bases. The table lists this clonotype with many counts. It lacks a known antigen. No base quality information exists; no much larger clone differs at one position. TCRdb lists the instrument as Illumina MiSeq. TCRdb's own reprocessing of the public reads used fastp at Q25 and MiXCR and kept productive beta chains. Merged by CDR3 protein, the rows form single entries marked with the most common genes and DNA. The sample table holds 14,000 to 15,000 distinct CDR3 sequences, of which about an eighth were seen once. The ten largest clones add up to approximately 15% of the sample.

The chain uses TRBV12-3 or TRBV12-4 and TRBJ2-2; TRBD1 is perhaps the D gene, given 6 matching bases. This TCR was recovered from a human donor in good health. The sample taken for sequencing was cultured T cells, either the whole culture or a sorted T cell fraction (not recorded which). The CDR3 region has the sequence CASSFRQGMTGELFF. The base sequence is TGTGCCAGCAGTTTTAGGCAGGGGATGACCGGGGAGCTGTTTTTT.